This T cell receptor beta chain was sequenced for a study of cytomegalovirus exposure and HLA in healthy donors. Both 60 Vbeta primers and 13 Jbeta primers went into the PCR. Clones were read by immunoSEQ multiplex PCR, and TCRdb kept only the in-frame ones, dropping some. Of roughly 86,000 clones detected, about three quarters appear once; the ten largest clones hold under 8.5%. General study points: Presence/absence results assume similar sequencing depth per donor, which may not hold. More clonal expansion characterized HLA-associated TCR beta chains than equally common others in a later analysis. Later analysis associated a missense DCLRE1C variant with TCR beta V- and J-gene trimming. Reports indicate that TCR beta sequences accurately predicted the HLA-A and HLA-B alleles of most subjects.

V lost 5 bases and J lost 4; bases outside the gene matches: 13. Germline CDR1 and CDR2: SGHAT and FQNNGV. This CDR3 region has 16 residues. As concerns this clone: Antigen: not known.

Material for sequencing was PBMCs. The V and J genes are TRBV11-2 and TRBJ2-5, with TRBD2 matching 7 bases. The source is a man aged 55 to 70 in good health and CMV-seronegative. The CDR3: CASSPAKRGERETQYF. CDR3 bases: TGTGCCAGCAGCCCGGCCAAACGGGGGGAGCGAGAGACCCAGTACTTC. The full variable domain, with the rest looked up from reference TRBV11-2 and TRBJ2-5, is EAGVAQSPRYKIIEKRQSVAFWCNPISGHATLYWYQQILGQGPKLLIQFQNNGVVDDSQLPKDRFSAERLKGVDSTLKIQPAKLEDSAVYLCASSPAKRGERETQYFGPGTRLLVL.